One and the same sample provided the 26 T cell receptor beta chains below, sequenced in a study of cytomegalovirus exposure and HLA in healthy donors (dated by TCRdb to between 2016 and 2019). Receptor libraries were prepared by the immunoSEQ multiplex PCR assay. The multiplex PCR relied on a mix of 60 forward primers for TCR Vbeta segments and 13 reverse primers for TCR Jbeta segments. Entries here come from immuneACCESS through TCRdb and include only in-frame sequences with V and J called. Some clones fail to appear in such tables; in the studies checked, an unresolved V gene covers under half of the shortfall, and the cause of the remainder is unknown. The sample profile shows 120,000 to 150,000 clones; roughly 84% of them were found once. The top ten clonotypes cover 2% to 2.5% of the sample. Sequencing was carried out using PBMCs. These receptors were taken from a boy aged 2 to 10 in good health and CMV-seronegative.

This clone was found once. V and J are TRBV7-9 and TRBJ2-1; D remains unclear. Trimming removed 2 bases from V and 4 bases from J, with 6 bases in between. The V gene's germline CDR1 is SEHNR and CDR2 FQNEAQ (reference sequence). CDR3 length equals 13 residues. The CDR3 region is CASSLYRYNEQFF. CDR3 sequence (DNA): TGTGCCAGCAGCTTATATCGTTACAATGAGCAGTTCTTC.

The chain couples TRBV7-9 to TRBJ2-7; the D gene is possibly TRBD1 (6 bases). V lost 5 bases to trimming and J lost 5 bases, with 22 bases between them. Germline CDR1 reads SEHNR; CDR2 reads FQNEAQ (reference sequence). The CDR3 covers 16 residues. CDR3: CASSPPRQGYVHEQYF. The DNA of the CDR3 is TGTGCCAGCAGCCCCCCGAGGCAGGGGTATGTCCACGAGCAGTACTTC.

The chain combines TRBV5-5 with TRBJ1-5, with D unclear. The CDR3 extends over 13 amino acids. The germline V gene has CDR1 SGHKS and CDR2 YYEKEE (reference sequence). V dropped 0 bases and J dropped 4 bases, with 5 bases sitting between them. This chain's CDR3 is CASSLVNNQPQHF. The CDR3 nucleotides are TGTGCCAGCAGCTTGGTCAATAATCAGCCCCAGCATTTT.

This chain joins TRBV5-1 and TRBJ2-2; 11 bases are shared with TRBD2. CDR3 length equals 23 residues. The junction had 28 bases not matched to a gene; V was cut back by 9 bases and J by 0 bases. CDR1 and CDR2 from the germline V gene are SGHRS and YFSETQ. Written as DNA, the CDR3 is TGCGCCACCGCACCCCTGAGCAGGGGCCCCGATCTAGCGGGAGGAACGAACACCGGGGAGCTGTTTTTT. Translation: CATAPLSRGPDLAGGTNTGELFF.

The J gene is TRBJ1-2, the V gene TRBV12-5, with 9 bases aligning to TRBD1. Germline trimming cut 0 bases from V and 4 bases from J; bases unmatched to any gene: 12. The germline CDR1 and CDR2 sequences are LGHNT and FRNRAP. The CDR3 sequence is 18 residues long. The CDR3, as DNA: TGTGCTAGTGGTTTGGTACTTATGGGACAGGGTCTTTTCTATGGCTACACCTTC. Protein product: CASGLVLMGQGLFYGYTF.

The chain joins TRBV7-2 to TRBJ2-7, with 10 positions matching TRBD2. V gave up 8 bases and J gave up 7 bases; unmatched junction bases: 11. This CDR3 region has 14 residues. CDR1 and CDR2 from the germline V gene are SGHTA and FQGNSA. The CDR3 loop is CASSETSGTGEQYF. CDR3 bases: TGTGCCAGCTCGGAAACTAGCGGGACCGGGGAGCAGTACTTC.

J is TRBJ2-7 and V is TRBV28; tentatively, D is TRBD1 (6 bases). With 7 bases removed from V and 2 bases from J, the gap between germline ends came to 18 bases. The CDR3 is 15 residues long. Germline values: CDR1 MDHEN, CDR2 SYDVKM. This CDR3 reads CASTPVWQGTYEQYF. CDR3 coding DNA: TGTGCCAGCACCCCCGTTTGGCAGGGGACCTACGAGCAGTACTTC.

The chain employs TRBV18 and TRBJ1-1; D is undetermined. The CDR3 loop spans 12 amino acids. Trimming stripped 3 bases from V and 4 bases from J, with 6 bases between. Germline-derived CDR1 and CDR2 are KGHSH and LQKENI. The CDR3 protein is CASSPFSTEAFF. CDR3 sequence (DNA): TGTGCCAGCTCACCCTTTAGCACTGAAGCTTTCTTT.

The table lists this clone with a few counts. The chain combines TRBV7-8 with TRBJ2-7; D possibly corresponds to TRBD1 (5 bases). V was pared by 7 bases and J by 3 bases, with 25 bases between. The CDR3 sequence is 17 residues long. Per germline, CDR1 SGHVS and CDR2 FQNEAQ. As DNA, the CDR3 is TGTGCCAGCACCTCGACAGTAAGCCAAGCGCTCGTCTACGAGCAGTACTTC. This encodes CASTSTVSQALVYEQYF.

V is TRBV5-5 and J is TRBJ2-2; TRBD1 agrees at 7 bases. V lost 1 base, J lost 6 bases, and 3 bases stayed unmatched. The CDR3 runs 14 residues. The V gene's germline CDR1 is SGHKS and CDR2 YYEKEE (reference sequence). The CDR3 loop is CASSLIQGPGELFF. Written as DNA, the CDR3 is TGTGCCAGCAGCTTGATACAGGGGCCCGGGGAGCTGTTTTTT.

The chain uses TRBV6-5 and TRBJ2-7; D perhaps matches TRBD2 (6 bases). Germline CDR1 is MNHEY and CDR2 is SVGAGI. CDR3 length equals 16 residues. V dropped 0 bases and J dropped 2 bases, with 14 bases sitting between them. In DNA, the CDR3 is TGTGCCAGCAGTTACTCGGGGGTAGCGGCAACCTACGAGCAGTACTTC. Residues: CASSYSGVAATYEQYF.

The chain combines TRBV4-3 with TRBJ2-1; D gene uncertain. CDR1 and CDR2 (germline): LGHNA, YSLEER. The V and J ends lost 0 bases and 6 bases respectively, with 6 bases between them. This CDR3 is built from 13 residues. CDR3 in amino acids: CASSQDTINEQFF. As DNA, the CDR3 is TGCGCCAGCAGCCAAGATACTATCAATGAGCAGTTCTTC.

This chain connects TRBV5-6 to TRBJ2-7; perhaps TRBD1 as D (5 bases). The CDR3 has 14 amino acids. CDR1 and CDR2 from the germline V gene are SGHDT and YYEEEE. Trimming removed 4 bases at V and 4 bases at J, with 15 bases between. DNA for the CDR3: TGTGCCAGCAGCCAGACAGTAGGCGCTTACGAGCAGTACTTC. Amino acids: CASSQTVGAYEQYF.

V and J are TRBV10-2 and TRBJ2-7; 7 bases align to TRBD1. Trimming at V came to 8 bases and at J to 3 bases, leaving 1 base not matched to a gene. The CDR3 consists of 11 residues. Looked up from germline, CDR1 is WSHSY and CDR2 is SAAADI. The CDR3 DNA follows: TGCGCCAGCGGACAGGTCTACGAGCAGTACTTC. Translating gives CASGQVYEQYF.

V usage is TRBV7-8 and J usage is TRBJ2-7; D not certain. The CDR3 is 12 amino acids. The germline gives CDR1 SGHVS, CDR2 FQNEAQ. V lost 4 bases and J 9 bases, leaving 13 bases between the germline ends. The CDR3 DNA reads as TGTGCCAGCAGCTCCCGTGACATGGGGCAGTACTTC. It specifies CASSSRDMGQYF.

This clone has only a few counts. The rearrangement uses TRBV6-1 and TRBJ1-4; possibly TRBD1 for D (6 bases). Trimming took 5 bases from V and 8 from J, leaving 18 bases between them. The CDR3 is made up of 15 amino acids. In germline, CDR1 is MNHNS, CDR2 SASEGT. CDR3 amino acids: CASSLRTGFGEKLFF. The CDR3 nucleotides read TGTGCCAGCAGTCTAAGAACAGGGTTTGGGGAAAAACTGTTTTTT.

The J gene is TRBJ2-5, the V gene TRBV7-3; tentatively, D is TRBD1 (6 bases). The J call is in doubt because the DNA end fits TRBJ2-7 better. Germline CDR1 is SGHTA and CDR2 is FQGTGA. CDR3 length: 13 amino acids. The CDR3 DNA reads TGTGCCAGCAGCCCTACGGACAGTTACGAGCAGTACTTC. Protein sequence: CASSPTDSYEQYF.

The chain joins TRBV4-1 to TRBJ1-5, with D uncertain. The CDR3 totals 12 residues. Germline CDR1 and CDR2: MGHRA and YSYEKL. The V and J ends lost 1 base and 6 bases respectively, with 4 bases between them. The CDR3 bases are TGCGCCAGCAGCCAAGGAGGTCAGCCCCAGCATTTT. Translating it yields CASSQGGQPQHF.

The genes are TRBV27 and TRBJ2-1; 10 bases map to TRBD2. The V and J ends lost 2 bases and 6 bases, in that order; junction bases with no gene match: 1. Per the germline V gene, CDR1 is MNHEY and CDR2 is SMNVEV (reference sequence). The CDR3 totals 14 residues. In DNA form, the CDR3 reads TGTGCCAGCAGTTTAAGCGGGGGGGCCAATGAGCAGTTCTTC. This codes for CASSLSGGANEQFF.

This clone has a single count. The chain recombines TRBV7-3 with TRBJ1-5; TRBD1 matches 9 bases. This CDR3 comprises 13 residues. The junction had 6 bases not matched to a gene; V was cut back by 11 bases and J by 4 bases. Germline values: CDR1 SGHTA, CDR2 FQGTGA. CDR3: CAAAGQGNQPQHF. CDR3 bases: TGTGCCGCGGCAGGACAGGGGAATCAGCCCCAGCATTTT.

This sequence joins TRBV29-1 and TRBJ1-1, with 8 positions matching TRBD1. The CDR3 is made up of 13 amino acids. Germline V gene sequence: CDR1 SQVTM, CDR2 ANQGSEA. Losses at the gene ends were 4 bases for V and 7 bases for J; bases not matched to a gene: 8. The CDR3 nucleotides are TGCAGCGTTGTTGCAGGGGGCGAAAGTGAAGCTTTCTTT. This translates into CSVVAGGESEAFF. Variable domain in full (rest from reference TRBV29-1 and TRBJ1-1): SAVISQKPSRDICQRGTSLTIQCQVDSQVTMMFWYRQQPGQSLTLIATANQGSEATYESGFVIDKFPISRPNLTFSTLTVSNMSPEDSSIYLCSVVAGGESEAFFGQGTRLTVV.

The gene calls are TRBV28 and TRBJ1-5; D is ambiguous. The germline gives CDR1 MDHEN, CDR2 SYDVKM. The CDR3 totals 19 residues. V gave up 3 bases and J gave up 4 bases, with 25 bases separating them. This chain's CDR3 is CASSFRRLLTIQWNQPQHF. As DNA, the CDR3 is TGTGCCAGCAGTTTTCGTAGGCTTCTGACTATCCAATGGAATCAGCCCCAGCATTTT.

In the case of this clone: The junction and the germline gene differ at one end; a read error may be behind it. The chain recombines TRBV7-9 with TRBJ2-2; no definite D call. The CDR3 is 16 amino acids. Germline lookup yields CDR1 SEHNR and CDR2 FQNEAQ (reference sequence). CDR3 sequence reads: CSSSLLPAGNTGELFF. The CDR3 DNA sequence: TGTTCCAGCAGCTTACTCCCGGCAGGGAACACCGGGGAGCTGTTTTTT. Drawing the rest from reference TRBV7-9 and TRBJ2-2, the complete variable domain is DTGVSQNPRHKITKRGQNVTFRCDPISEHNRLYWYRQTLGQGPEFLTYFQNEAQLEKSRLLSDRFSAERPKGSFSTLEIQRTEQGDSAMYLCSSSLLPAGNTGELFFGEGSRLTVL.

The chain carries TRBV10-3 and TRBJ2-3, with D unresolved. CDR3 length equals 12 residues. Germline lookup yields CDR1 ENHRY and CDR2 SYGVKD. The V end lost 6 bases, the J end lost 0 bases, and 4 bases lay between the germline ends. The CDR3 nucleotides read TGTGCCATCAGGTCGAGCACAGATACGCAGTATTTT. It translates to CAIRSSTDTQYF.

The V and J genes are TRBV9 and TRBJ1-1, with 8 bases fitting TRBD1. Losses at the gene ends were 4 bases for V and 0 bases for J; bases not matched to a gene: 8. CDR3 length equals 16 residues. Germline V CDR1 and CDR2: SGDLS, YYNGEE. CDR3: CASSPRGRGMNTEAFF. The CDR3 DNA reads TGTGCCAGCAGCCCCAGGGGGCGGGGAATGAACACTGAAGCTTTCTTT. The full variable domain, completed using reference TRBV9 and TRBJ1-1, is DSGVTQTPKHLITATGQRVTLRCSPRSGDLSVYWYQQSLDQGLQFLIQYYNGEERAKGNILERFSAQQFPDLHSELNLSSLELGDSALYFCASSPRGRGMNTEAFFGQGTRLTVV.

The rearrangement joins TRBV9 to TRBJ1-5; 7 bases align to TRBD1. V lost 0 bases, J lost 3 bases, and 12 bases stayed unmatched. Germline-derived CDR1 and CDR2 are SGDLS and YYNGEE. The CDR3 contains 18 residues. For the CDR3, the DNA is TGTGCCAGCAGCGTAGTATCGGGACAGAGCACATCCAATCAGCCCCAGCATTTT. Residues: CASSVVSGQSTSNQPQHF.